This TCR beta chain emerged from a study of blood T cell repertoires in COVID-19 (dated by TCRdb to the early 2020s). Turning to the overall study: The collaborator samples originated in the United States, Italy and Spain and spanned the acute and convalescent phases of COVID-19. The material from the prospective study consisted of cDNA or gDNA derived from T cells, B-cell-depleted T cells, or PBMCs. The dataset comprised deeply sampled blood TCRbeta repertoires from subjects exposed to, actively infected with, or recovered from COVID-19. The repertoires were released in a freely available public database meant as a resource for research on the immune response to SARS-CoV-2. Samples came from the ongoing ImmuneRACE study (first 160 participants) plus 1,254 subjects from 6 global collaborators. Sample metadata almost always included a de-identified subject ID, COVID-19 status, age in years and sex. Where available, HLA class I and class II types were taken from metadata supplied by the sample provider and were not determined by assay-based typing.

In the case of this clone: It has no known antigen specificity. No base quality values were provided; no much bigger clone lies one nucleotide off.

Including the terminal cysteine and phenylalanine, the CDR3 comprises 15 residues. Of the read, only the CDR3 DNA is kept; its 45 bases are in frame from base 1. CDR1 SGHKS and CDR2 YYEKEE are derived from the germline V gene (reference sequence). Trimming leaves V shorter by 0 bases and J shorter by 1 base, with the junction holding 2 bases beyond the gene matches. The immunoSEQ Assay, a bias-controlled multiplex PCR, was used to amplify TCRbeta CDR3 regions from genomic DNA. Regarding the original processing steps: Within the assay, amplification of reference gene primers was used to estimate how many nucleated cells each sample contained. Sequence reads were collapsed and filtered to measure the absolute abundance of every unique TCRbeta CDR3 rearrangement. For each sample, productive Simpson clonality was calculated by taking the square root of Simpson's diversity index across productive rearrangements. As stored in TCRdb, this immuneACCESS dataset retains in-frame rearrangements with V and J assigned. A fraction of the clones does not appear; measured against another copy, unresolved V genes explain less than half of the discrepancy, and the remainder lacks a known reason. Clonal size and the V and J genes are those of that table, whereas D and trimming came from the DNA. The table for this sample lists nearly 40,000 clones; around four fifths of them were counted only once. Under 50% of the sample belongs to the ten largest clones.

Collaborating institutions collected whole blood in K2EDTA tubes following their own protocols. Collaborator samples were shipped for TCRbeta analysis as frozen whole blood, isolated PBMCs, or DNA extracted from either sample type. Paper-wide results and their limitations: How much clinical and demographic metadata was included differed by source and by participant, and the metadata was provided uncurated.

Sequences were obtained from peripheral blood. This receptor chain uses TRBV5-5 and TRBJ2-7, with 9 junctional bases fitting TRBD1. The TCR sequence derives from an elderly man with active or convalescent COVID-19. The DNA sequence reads TGTGCCAGCAGCTTGGAGGGACAGGGATCCTACGAGCAGTACTTC. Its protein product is CASSLEGQGSYEQYF.